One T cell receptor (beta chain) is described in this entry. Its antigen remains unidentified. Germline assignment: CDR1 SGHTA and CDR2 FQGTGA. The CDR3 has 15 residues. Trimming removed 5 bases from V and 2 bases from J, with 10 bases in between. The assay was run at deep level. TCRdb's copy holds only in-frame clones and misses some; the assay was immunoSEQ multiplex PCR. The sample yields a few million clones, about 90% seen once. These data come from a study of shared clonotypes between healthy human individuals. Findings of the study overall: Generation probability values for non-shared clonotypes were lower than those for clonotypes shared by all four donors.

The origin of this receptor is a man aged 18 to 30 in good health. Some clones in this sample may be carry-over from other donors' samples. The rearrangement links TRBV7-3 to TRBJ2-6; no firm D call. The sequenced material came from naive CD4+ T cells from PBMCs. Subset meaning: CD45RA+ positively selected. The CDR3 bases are TGTGCCAGCAGCCCGAACGTCCCTGGGGCCAACGTCCTGACTTTC. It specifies CASSPNVPGANVLTF.